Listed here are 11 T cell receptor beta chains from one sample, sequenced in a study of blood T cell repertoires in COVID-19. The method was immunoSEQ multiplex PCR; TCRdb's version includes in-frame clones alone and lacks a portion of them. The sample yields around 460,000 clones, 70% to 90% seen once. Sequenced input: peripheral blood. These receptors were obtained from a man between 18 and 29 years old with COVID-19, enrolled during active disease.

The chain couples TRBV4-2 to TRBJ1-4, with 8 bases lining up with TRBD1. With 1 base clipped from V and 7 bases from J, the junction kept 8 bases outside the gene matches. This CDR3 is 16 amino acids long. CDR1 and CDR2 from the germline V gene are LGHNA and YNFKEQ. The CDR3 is CASSQGTGRGPEKLFF. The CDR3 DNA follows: TGTGCCAGCAGCCAAGGAACGGGCAGGGGGCCTGAAAAACTGTTTTTT.

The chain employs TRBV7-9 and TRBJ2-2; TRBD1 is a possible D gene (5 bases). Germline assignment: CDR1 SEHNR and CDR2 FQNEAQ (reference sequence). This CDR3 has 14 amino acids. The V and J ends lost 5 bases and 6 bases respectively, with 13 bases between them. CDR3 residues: CASSGQGNSGELFF. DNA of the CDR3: TGTGCCAGCAGCGGGCAGGGTAATTCCGGGGAGCTGTTTTTT.

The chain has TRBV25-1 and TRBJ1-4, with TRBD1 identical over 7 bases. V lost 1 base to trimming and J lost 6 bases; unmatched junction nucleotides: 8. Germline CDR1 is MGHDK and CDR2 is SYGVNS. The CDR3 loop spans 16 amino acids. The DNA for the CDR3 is TGTGCCAGCAGTGAATCAAACAGGGGCGAAGATGAAAAACTGTTTTTT. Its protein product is CASSESNRGEDEKLFF.

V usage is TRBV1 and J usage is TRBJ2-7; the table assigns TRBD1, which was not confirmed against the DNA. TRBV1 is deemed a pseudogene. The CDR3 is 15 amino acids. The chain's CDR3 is CTSRRPGGASYEQYF. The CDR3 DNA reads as TGCACCAGCAGGCGTCCAGGGGGCGCGAGCTACGAGCAGTACTTC.

The CDR3 here is CASSPTSASSYNEQFF. CDR3 DNA sequence: TGTGCCAGCAGCCCGACTAGCGCGAGCTCCTACAATGAGCAGTTCTTC. V usage is TRBV27 and J usage is TRBJ2-1; TRBD2 agrees at 8 bases. Looked up from germline, CDR1 is MNHEY and CDR2 is SMNVEV (reference sequence). V shed 6 bases and J 0 bases; nucleotides not matched to a gene: 7. This CDR3 spans 16 amino acids.

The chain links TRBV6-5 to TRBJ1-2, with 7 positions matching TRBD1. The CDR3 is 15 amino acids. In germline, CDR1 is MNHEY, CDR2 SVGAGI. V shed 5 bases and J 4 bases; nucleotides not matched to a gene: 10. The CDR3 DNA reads TGTGCCAGCAGTAAGATGAGGGACAGCGTCTATGGCTACACCTTC. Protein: CASSKMRDSVYGYTF.

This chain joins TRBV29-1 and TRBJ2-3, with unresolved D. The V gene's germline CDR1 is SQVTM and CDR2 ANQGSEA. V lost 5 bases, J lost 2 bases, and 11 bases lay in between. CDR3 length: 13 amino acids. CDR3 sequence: CSVSGFDTDTQYF. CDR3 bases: TGCAGCGTTTCCGGGTTCGACACAGATACGCAGTATTTT.

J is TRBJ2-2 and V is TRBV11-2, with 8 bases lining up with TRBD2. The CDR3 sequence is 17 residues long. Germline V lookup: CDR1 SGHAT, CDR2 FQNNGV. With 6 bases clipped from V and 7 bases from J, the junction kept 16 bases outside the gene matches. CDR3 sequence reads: CASRSHSRGGYSGELFF. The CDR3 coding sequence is TGTGCCAGCAGATCGCACTCCCGCGGGGGGTACAGCGGGGAGCTGTTTTTT. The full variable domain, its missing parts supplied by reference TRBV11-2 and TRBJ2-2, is EAGVAQSPRYKIIEKRQSVAFWCNPISGHATLYWYQQILGQGPKLLIQFQNNGVVDDSQLPKDRFSAERLKGVDSTLKIQPAKLEDSAVYLCASRSHSRGGYSGELFFGEGSRLTVL.

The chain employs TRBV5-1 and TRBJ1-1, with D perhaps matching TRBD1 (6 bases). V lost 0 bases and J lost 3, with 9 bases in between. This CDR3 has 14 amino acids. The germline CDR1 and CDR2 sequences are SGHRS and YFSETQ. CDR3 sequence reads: CASSLEGVDTEAFF. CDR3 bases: TGCGCCAGCAGCTTGGAGGGGGTAGACACTGAAGCTTTCTTT.

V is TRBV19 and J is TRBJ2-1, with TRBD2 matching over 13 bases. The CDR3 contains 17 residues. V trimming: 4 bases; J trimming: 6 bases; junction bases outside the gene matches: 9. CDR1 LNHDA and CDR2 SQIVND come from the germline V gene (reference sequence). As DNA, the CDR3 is TGTGCCAGTAGTAGCAGGACTAGCGGGAGAAGCCCCAATGAGCAGTTCTTC. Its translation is CASSSRTSGRSPNEQFF.

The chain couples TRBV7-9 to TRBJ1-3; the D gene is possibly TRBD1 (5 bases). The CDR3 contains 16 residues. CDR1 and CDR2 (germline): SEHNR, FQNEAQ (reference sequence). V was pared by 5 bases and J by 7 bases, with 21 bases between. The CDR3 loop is CASSLSGRNRRNTIYF. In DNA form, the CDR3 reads TGTGCCAGCAGCCTCAGCGGGCGGAACAGGAGGAACACCATATATTTT.